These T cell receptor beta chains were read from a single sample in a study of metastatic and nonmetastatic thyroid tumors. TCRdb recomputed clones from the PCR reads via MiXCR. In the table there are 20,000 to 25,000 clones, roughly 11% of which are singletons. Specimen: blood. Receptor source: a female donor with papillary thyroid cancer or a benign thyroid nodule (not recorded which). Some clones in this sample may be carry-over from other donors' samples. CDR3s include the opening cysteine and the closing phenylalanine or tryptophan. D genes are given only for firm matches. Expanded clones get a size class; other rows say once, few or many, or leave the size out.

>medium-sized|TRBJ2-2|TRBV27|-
CASSFRVDTGELFF
TGTGCCAGCAGTTTCAGGGTTGACACCGGGGAGCTGTTTTTT
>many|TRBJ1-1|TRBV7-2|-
CASSFGRYTEAFF
TGTGCCAGCAGCTTTGGGAGATACACTGAAGCTTTCTTT
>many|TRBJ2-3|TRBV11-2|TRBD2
CASSPFAAGAKDTQYF
TGTGCCAGCAGCCCCTTTGCAGCGGGAGCGAAAGATACGCAGTATTTT
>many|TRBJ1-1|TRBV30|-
CAWSRWGMNTEAFF
TGTGCCTGGAGTCGTTGGGGGATGAACACTGAAGCTTTCTTT
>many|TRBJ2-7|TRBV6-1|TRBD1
CASSTTGGYKQYF
TGTGCCAGCAGTACCACAGGGGGGTACAAGCAGTACTTC
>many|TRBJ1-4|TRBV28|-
CASSFGATNEKLFF
TGTGCCAGCAGTTTCGGAGCAACTAATGAAAAACTGTTTTTT
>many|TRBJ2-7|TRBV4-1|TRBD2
CASSQAPGSGRPYGQYF
TGCGCCAGCAGCCAAGCCCCGGGTAGCGGGAGGCCCTACGGGCAGTACTTC
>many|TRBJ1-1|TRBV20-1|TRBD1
CSTIPRTGNTEAFF
TGCAGCACGATTCCCAGGACAGGAAACACTGAAGCTTTCTTT
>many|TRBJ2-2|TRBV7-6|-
CASSLEGAGELFF
TGTGCCAGCAGCTTAGAAGGGGCCGGGGAGCTGTTTTTT
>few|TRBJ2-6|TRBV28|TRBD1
CASSSSGTGDSWSNVLTF
TGTGCCAGCAGTTCCTCCGGGACAGGGGACTCTTGGTCCAACGTCCTGACTTTC
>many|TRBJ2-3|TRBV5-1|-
CASSPFISAGTDTQYF
TGCGCCAGCAGCCCATTCATTAGCGCGGGGACAGATACGCAGTATTTT
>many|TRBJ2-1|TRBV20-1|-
CRVAGPGFEQFF
TGCAGGGTGGCGGGGCCGGGGTTTGAGCAGTTCTTC
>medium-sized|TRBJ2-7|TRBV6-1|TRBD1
CASSKDLTGSDEQYF
TGTGCCAGCAGTAAGGACCTGACAGGGTCGGACGAGCAGTACTTC
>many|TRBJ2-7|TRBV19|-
CASSIDRSSYEQYF
TGTGCCAGTAGTATAGACAGGAGCTCCTACGAGCAGTACTTC
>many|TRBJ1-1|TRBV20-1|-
CSARRPNTEAFF
TGCAGTGCTAGAAGGCCGAACACTGAAGCTTTCTTT
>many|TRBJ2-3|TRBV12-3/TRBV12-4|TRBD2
CASSLAGGHTDTQYF
TGTGCCAGCAGTTTGGCGGGAGGGCACACAGATACGCAGTATTTT
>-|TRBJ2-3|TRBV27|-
CASTSLWGSGSTYTQYF
TGTGCCAGCACCTCTCTATGGGGTTCGGGTAGCACATATACGCAGTATTTT
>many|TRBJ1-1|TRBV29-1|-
CSVKQLMNTEAFF
TGCAGCGTTAAACAGCTAATGAACACTGAAGCTTTCTTT
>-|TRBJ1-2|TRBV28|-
CASSNPNYGYTF
TGTGCCAGCAGTAATCCTAACTATGGCTACACCTTC
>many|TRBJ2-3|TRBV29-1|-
CSVPGTDTQYF
TGCAGCGTTCCAGGGACAGATACGCAGTATTTT
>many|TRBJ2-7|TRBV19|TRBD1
CASSIGTGARNEQYF
TGTGCCAGTAGTATAGGAACAGGGGCCAGGAACGAGCAGTACTTC
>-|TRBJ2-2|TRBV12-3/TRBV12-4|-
CAGSLLAVGNTGELFF
TGTGCCGGCAGCTTACTAGCAGTGGGCAACACCGGGGAGCTGTTTTTT
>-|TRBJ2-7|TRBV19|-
CASSHRYEQYF
TGTGCCAGTAGCCACAGGTACGAGCAGTACTTC
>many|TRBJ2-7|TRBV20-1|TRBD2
CSASPGTSVSYEQYF
TGCAGTGCTAGTCCCGGGACTAGCGTGTCCTACGAGCAGTACTTC
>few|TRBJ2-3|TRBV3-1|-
CANSQVGAGLGTQYF
TGTGCCAACAGCCAAGTGGGAGCGGGTTTAGGTACGCAGTATTTT
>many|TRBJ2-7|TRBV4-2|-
CASSQGFSYEQYF
TGTGCCAGCAGCCAAGGGTTCTCCTACGAGCAGTACTTC
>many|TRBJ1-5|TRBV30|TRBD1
CAWSHRGLRNQPQHF
TGTGCCTGGAGTCACAGGGGATTGCGCAATCAGCCCCAGCATTTT
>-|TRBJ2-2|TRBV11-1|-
CASSARGVTVPDTGELFF
TGTGCCAGCAGCGCCAGGGGTGTCACAGTGCCTGACACCGGGGAGCTGTTTTTT
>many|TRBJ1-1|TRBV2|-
CASTEAGNTEAFF
TGTGCCAGCACCGAAGCAGGTAACACTGAAGCTTTCTTT
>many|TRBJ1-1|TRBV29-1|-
CSVVSWGSGPEAFF
TGCAGCGTTGTATCTTGGGGATCAGGGCCTGAAGCTTTCTTT
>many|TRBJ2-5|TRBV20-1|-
CSARASGLEETQYF
TGCAGTGCTAGAGCCTCGGGGCTAGAAGAGACCCAGTACTTC